This T cell receptor beta chain was identified in a study of T cell responses to AZD1222 COVID-19 vaccine. Study-wide background: Analysis merged second doses at about 4 or about 12 weeks.

The table came from immunoSEQ multiplex PCR; TCRdb's copy has only in-frame clones and leaves some out. The sample lists 90,000 to 140,000 clones; approximately 90% were seen once. This clone was detected once. Its cognate antigen is unknown. Study-level findings and limits: Donors were mostly white British, more females; clonal diversity possibly underestimated.

Germline V gives CDR1 LNHNV, CDR2 YYDKDF (reference sequence). The V gene lost 2 bases and the J gene lost 1 base, with 5 bases spanning the gap. CDR3 size: 13 residues. Sequenced here: peripheral blood, sampled on day 0 of AZD1222 vaccination. This TCR was sampled from an adult in good health. The chain uses TRBV15 and TRBJ1-2, with D tentatively TRBD1 (5 bases). In nucleotides, the CDR3 is TGTGCCACCAGCAGACAGGGTAACTATGGCTACACCTTC. Its protein is CATSRQGNYGYTF.